This paragraph reports one T cell receptor beta chain. The data stem from a study of blood T cell repertoires in COVID-19. Study at large: Sample material is recorded as cDNA or gDNA derived from T cells, B-cell-depleted T cells, or PBMCs.

Source study methods: Counts of nucleated cells, estimated from reference gene primer amplification, were obtained. Repertoires were generated with immunoSEQ multiplex PCR, while TCRdb's copy carries only in-frame clones and drops some. The V and J calls and clone size were taken over from that table, and D and trimming were inferred from the DNA. The sample includes approximately 290,000 clones, 90% of them seen just once. Germline CDR1 LGHNA, CDR2 YNFKEQ. V was clipped by 0 bases and J by 5 bases; unmatched bases: 5. This CDR3 contains 15 residues. This sequence joins TRBV4-2 and TRBJ2-5, with 8 bases lining up with TRBD1. The clonotype originates from a woman younger than 35 with acute COVID-19. Sequencing input: PBMCs or T cells enriched from blood (not recorded which). This CDR3 is CASSQDQDRVETQYF. CDR3 sequence (DNA): TGTGCCAGCAGCCAAGATCAGGACAGGGTGGAGACCCAGTACTTC.